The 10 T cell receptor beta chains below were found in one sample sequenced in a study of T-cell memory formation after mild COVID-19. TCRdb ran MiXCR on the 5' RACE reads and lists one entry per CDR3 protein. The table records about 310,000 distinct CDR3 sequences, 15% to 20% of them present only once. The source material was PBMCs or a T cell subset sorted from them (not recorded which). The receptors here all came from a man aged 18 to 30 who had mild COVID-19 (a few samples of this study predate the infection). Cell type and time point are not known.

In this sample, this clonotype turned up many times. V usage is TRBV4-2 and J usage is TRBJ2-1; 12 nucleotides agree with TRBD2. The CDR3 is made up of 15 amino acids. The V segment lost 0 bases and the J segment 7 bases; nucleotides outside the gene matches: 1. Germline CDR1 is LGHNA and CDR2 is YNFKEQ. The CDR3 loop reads CASSQDLAGGNEQFF. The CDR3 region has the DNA TGTGCCAGCAGCCAAGACCTAGCGGGGGGGAATGAGCAGTTCTTC.

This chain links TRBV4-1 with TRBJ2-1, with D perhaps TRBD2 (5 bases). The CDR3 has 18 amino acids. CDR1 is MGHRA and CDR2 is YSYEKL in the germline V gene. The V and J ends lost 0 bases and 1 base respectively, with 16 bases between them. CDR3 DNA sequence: TGCGCCAGCAGCCAAGATAGGATGGTAGCGAGGTCCTACAATGAGCAGTTCTTC. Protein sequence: CASSQDRMVARSYNEQFF.

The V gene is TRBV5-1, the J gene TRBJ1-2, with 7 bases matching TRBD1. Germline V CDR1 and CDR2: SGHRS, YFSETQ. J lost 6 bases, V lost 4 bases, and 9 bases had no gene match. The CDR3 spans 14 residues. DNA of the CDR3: TGCGCCAGCAGCCCTGAGGACAGGAACAATGGCTACACCTTC. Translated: CASSPEDRNNGYTF.

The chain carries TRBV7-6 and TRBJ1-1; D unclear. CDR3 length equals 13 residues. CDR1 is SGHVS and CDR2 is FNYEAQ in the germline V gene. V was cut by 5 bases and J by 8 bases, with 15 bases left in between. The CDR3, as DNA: TGTGCCAGCAGCGAATGGGCCGAGACGGAAGCTTTCTTT. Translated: CASSEWAETEAFF.

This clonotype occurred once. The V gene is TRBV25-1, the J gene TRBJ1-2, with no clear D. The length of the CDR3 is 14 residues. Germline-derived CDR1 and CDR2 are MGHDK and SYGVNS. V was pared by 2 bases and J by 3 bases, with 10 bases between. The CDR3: CASSEISPDYGYTF. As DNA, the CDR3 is TGTGCCAGCAGTGAAATCTCGCCCGACTATGGCTACACCTTC.

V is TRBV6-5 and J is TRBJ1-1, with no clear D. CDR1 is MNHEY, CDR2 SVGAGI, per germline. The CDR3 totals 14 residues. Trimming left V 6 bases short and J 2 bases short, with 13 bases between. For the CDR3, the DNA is TGTGCCAGCAGCCCCTCGGTGGGTAACACTGAAGCTTTCTTT. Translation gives CASSPSVGNTEAFF.

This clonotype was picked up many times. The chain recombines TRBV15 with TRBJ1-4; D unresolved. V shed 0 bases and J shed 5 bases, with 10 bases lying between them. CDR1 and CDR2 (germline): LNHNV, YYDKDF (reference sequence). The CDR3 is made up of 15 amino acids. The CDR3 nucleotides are TGTGCCACCAGCAGAGAGGGCGGACTGAATGAAAAACTGTTTTTT. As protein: CATSREGGLNEKLFF.

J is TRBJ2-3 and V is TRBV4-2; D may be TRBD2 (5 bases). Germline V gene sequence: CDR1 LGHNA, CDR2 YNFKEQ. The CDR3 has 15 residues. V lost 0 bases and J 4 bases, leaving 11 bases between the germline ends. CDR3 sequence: CASSQDFGEADTQYF. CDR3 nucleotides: TGTGCCAGCAGCCAAGATTTCGGGGAAGCAGATACGCAGTATTTT.

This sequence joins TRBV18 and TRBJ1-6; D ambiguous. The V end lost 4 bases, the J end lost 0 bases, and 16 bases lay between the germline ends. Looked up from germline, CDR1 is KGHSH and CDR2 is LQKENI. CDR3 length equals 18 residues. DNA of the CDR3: TGTGCCAGCTCACTGAAGTCCTGGGAGCTCTCCTATAATTCACCCCTCCACTTT. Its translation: CASSLKSWELSYNSPLHF.

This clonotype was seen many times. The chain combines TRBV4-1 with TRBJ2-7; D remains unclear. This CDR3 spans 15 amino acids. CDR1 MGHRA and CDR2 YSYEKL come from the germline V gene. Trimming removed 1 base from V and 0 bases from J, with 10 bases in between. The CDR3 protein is CASSQALTYSYEQYF. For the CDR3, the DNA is TGCGCCAGCAGCCAAGCACTGACATACTCCTACGAGCAGTACTTC.